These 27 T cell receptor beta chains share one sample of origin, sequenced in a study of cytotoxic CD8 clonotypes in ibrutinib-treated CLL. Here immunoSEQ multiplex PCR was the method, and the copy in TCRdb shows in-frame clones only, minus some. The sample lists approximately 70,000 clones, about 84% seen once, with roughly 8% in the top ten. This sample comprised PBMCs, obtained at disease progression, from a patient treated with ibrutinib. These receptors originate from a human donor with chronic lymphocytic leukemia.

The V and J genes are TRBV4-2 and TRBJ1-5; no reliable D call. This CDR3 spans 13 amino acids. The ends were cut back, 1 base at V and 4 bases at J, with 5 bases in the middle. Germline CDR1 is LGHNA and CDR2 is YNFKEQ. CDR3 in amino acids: CASSQVRNQPQHF. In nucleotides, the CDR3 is TGTGCCAGCAGCCAAGTTCGAAATCAGCCCCAGCATTTT.

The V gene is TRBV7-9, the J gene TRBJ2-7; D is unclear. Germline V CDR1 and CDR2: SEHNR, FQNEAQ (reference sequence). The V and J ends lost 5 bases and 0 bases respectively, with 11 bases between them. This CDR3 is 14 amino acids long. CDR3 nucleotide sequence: TGTGCCAGCAGCCCGCGGTACAGCTCCTACGAGCAGTACTTC. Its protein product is CASSPRYSSYEQYF.

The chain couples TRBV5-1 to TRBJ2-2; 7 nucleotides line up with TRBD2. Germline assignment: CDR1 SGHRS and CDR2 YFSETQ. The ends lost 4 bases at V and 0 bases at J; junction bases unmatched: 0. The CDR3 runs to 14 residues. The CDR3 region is CASSGTTNTGELFF. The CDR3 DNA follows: TGCGCCAGCAGCGGGACTACGAACACCGGGGAGCTGTTTTTT.

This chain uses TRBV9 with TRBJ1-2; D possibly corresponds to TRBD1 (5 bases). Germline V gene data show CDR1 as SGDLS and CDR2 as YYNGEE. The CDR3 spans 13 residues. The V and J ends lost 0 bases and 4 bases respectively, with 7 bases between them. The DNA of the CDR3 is TGTGCCAGCAGCGTAGAAAGGGGCTATGGCTACACCTTC. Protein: CASSVERGYGYTF. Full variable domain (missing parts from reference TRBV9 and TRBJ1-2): DSGVTQTPKHLITATGQRVTLRCSPRSGDLSVYWYQQSLDQGLQFLIQYYNGEERAKGNILERFSAQQFPDLHSELNLSSLELGDSALYFCASSVERGYGYTFGSGTRLTVV.

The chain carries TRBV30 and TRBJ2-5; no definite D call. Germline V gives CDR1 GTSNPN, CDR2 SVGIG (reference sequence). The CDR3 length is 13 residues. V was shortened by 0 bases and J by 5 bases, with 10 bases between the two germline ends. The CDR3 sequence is CAWSVRVVETQYF. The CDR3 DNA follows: TGTGCCTGGAGTGTACGTGTTGTGGAGACCCAGTACTTC. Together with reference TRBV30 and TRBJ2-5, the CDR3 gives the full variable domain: SQTIHQWPATLVQPVGSPLSLECTVEGTSNPNLYWYRQAAGRGLQLLFYSVGIGQISSEVPQNLSASRPQDRQFILSSKKLLLSDSGFYLCAWSVRVVETQYFGPGTRLLVL.

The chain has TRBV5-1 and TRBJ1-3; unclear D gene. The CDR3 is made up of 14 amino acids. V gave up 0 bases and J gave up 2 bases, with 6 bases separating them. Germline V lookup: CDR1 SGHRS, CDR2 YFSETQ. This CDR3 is CASSLAATGNTIYF. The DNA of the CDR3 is TGCGCCAGCAGCTTGGCGGCCACTGGAAACACCATATATTTT.

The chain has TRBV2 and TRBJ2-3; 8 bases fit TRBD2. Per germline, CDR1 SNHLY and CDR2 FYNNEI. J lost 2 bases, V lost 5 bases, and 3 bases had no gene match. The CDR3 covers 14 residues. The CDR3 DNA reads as TGTGCCAGCAGTATTAGCGGGGCCACAGATACGCAGTATTTT. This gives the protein CASSISGATDTQYF.

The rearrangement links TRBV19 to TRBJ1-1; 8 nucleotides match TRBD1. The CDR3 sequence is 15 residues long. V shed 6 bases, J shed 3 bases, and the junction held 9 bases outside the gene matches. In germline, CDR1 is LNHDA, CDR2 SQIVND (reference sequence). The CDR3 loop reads CASSTRGHRYTEAFF. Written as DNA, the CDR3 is TGTGCCAGTAGCACCAGGGGGCATCGGTACACTGAAGCTTTCTTT. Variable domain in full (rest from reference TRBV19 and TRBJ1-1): DGGITQSPKYLFRKEGQNVTLSCEQNLNHDAMYWYRQDPGQGLRLIYYSQIVNDFQKGDIAEGYSVSREKKESFPLTVTSAQKNPTAFYLCASSTRGHRYTEAFFGQGTRLTVV.

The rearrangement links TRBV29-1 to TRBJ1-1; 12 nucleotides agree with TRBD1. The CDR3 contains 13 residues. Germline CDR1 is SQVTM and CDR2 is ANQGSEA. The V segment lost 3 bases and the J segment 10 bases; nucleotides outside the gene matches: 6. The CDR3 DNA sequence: TGCAGCGTTGACCGGGACAGGGGGCGTGGAGCTTTCTTT. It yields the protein CSVDRDRGRGAFF.

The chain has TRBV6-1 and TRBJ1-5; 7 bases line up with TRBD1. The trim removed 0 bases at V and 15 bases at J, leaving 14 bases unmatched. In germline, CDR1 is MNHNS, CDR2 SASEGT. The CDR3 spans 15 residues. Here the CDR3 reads CASSEAGTAISASHF. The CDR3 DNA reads TGTGCCAGCAGTGAAGCTGGGACAGCCATCTCCGCCTCGCATTTT.

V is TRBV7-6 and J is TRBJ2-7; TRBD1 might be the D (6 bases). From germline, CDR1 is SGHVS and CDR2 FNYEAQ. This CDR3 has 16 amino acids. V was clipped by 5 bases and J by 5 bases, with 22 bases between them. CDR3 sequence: CASSQHGQLMVHEQYF. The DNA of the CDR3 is TGTGCCAGCAGCCAACATGGACAGCTGATGGTGCACGAGCAGTACTTC.

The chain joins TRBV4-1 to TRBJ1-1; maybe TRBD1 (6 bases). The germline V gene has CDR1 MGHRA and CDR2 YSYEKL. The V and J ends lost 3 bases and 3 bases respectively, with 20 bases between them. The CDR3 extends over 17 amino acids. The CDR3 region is CASSHDGGAGRYTEAFF. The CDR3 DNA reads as TGCGCCAGCAGCCATGATGGGGGGGCGGGGCGTTACACTGAAGCTTTCTTT.

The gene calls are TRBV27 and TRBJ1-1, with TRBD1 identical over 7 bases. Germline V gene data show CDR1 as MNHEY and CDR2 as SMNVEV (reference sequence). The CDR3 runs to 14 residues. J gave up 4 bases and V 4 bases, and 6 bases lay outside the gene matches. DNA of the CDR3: TGTGCCAGCAGTTCCCCTCGACAGGGCACTGAAGCTTTCTTT. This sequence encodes CASSSPRQGTEAFF.

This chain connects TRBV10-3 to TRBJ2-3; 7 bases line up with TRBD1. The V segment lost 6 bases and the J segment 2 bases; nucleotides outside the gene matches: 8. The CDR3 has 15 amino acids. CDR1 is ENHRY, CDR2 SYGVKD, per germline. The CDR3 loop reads CAISPGQKFTDTQYF. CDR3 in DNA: TGTGCCATCAGCCCGGGACAGAAATTCACAGATACGCAGTATTTT.

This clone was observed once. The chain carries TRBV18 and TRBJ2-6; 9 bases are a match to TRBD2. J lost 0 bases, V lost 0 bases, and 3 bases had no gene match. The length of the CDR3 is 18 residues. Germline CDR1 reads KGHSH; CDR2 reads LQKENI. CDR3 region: CASSPPGGGASGANVLTF. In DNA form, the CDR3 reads TGTGCCAGCTCACCACCAGGCGGGGGGGCCTCTGGGGCCAACGTCCTGACTTTC. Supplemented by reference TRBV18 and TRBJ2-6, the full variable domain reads NAGVMQNPRHLVRRRGQEARLRCSPMKGHSHVYWYRQLPEEGLKFMVYLQKENIIDESGMPKERFSAEFPKEGPSILRIQQVVRGDSAAYFCASSPPGGGASGANVLTFGAGSRLTVL.

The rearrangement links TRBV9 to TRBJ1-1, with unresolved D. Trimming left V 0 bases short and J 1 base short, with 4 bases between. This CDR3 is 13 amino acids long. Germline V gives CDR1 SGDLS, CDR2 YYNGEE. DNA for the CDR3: TGTGCCAGCAGCGTAGAGCGGAACACTGAAGCTTTCTTT. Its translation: CASSVERNTEAFF.

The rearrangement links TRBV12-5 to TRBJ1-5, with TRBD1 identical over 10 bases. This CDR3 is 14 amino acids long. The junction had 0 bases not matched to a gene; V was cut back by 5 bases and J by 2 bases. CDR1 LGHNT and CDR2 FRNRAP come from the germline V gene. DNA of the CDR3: TGTGCTAGTGGTGGGACAGGGGGCAATCAGCCCCAGCATTTT. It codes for CASGGTGGNQPQHF. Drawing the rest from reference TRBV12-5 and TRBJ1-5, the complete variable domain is DARVTQTPRHKVTEMGQEVTMRCQPILGHNTVFWYRQTMMQGLELLAYFRNRAPLDDSGMPKDRFSAEMPDATLATLKIQPSEPRDSAVYFCASGGTGGNQPQHFGDGTRLSIL.

CDR3 bases: TGCGCCAGCAGCCCGGGACTAGCGGGAGTTACCGGGGAGCTGTTTTTT. This codes for CASSPGLAGVTGELFF. The gene calls are TRBV5-1 and TRBJ2-2; TRBD2 aligns across 14 bases. Germline lookup yields CDR1 SGHRS and CDR2 YFSETQ. After removal of 4 bases from V and 5 bases from J, the junction contained 4 bases not matched to a gene. CDR3 length: 16 residues.

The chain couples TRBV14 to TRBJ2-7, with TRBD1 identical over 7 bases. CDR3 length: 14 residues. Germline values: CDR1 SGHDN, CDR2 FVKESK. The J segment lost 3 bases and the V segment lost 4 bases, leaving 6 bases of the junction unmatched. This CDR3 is CASSPTGFFYEQYF. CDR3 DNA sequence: TGTGCCAGCAGCCCGACAGGGTTTTTCTACGAGCAGTACTTC. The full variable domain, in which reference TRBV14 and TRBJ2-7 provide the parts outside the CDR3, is EAGVTQFPSHSVIEKGQTVTLRCDPISGHDNLYWYRRVMGKEIKFLLHFVKESKQDESGMPNNRFLAERTGGTYSTLKVQPAELEDSGVYFCASSPTGFFYEQYFGPGTRLTVT.

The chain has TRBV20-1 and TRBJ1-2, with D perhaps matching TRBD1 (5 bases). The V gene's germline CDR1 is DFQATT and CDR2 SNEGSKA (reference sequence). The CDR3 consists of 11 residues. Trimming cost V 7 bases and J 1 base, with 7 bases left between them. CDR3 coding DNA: TGCAGTGGACAGTTTAACTATGGCTACACCTTC. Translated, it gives CSGQFNYGYTF.

The chain's CDR3 is CATYSSGSSNTGELFF. The CDR3 DNA reads as TGTGCCACCTATAGTAGCGGGAGCTCGAACACCGGGGAGCTGTTTTTT. This rearrangement joins TRBV7-9 to TRBJ2-2; TRBD2 aligns across 9 bases. The V segment lost 10 bases and the J segment 0 bases; nucleotides outside the gene matches: 9. In germline, CDR1 is SEHNR, CDR2 FQNEAQ (reference sequence). There are 16 residues in the CDR3. The complete variable domain, with remaining parts taken from reference TRBV7-9 and TRBJ2-2, reads DTGVSQNPRHKITKRGQNVTFRCDPISEHNRLYWYRQTLGQGPEFLTYFQNEAQLEKSRLLSDRFSAERPKGSFSTLEIQRTEQGDSAMYLCATYSSGSSNTGELFFGEGSRLTVL.

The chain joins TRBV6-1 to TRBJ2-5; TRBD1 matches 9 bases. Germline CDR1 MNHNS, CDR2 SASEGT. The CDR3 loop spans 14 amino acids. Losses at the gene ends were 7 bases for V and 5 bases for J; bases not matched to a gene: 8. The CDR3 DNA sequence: TGTGCCAGCATCCAGAACAGGGGGCTGGAGACCCAGTACTTC. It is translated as CASIQNRGLETQYF.

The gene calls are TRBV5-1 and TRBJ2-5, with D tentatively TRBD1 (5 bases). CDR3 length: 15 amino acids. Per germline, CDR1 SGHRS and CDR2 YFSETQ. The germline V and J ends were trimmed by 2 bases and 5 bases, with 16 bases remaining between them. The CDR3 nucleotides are TGCGCCAGCAGCTTAGCCAGGGTCCCTACCGAGACCCAGTACTTC. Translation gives CASSLARVPTETQYF.

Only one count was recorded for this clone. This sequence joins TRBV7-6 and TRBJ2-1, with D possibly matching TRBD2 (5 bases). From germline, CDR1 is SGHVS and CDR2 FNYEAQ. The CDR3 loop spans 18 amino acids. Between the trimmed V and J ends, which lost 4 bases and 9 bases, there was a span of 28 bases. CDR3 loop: CASSSTQSGPARWFEQFF. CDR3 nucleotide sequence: TGTGCCAGCAGCTCGACCCAGAGCGGCCCCGCCCGCTGGTTTGAGCAGTTCTTC.

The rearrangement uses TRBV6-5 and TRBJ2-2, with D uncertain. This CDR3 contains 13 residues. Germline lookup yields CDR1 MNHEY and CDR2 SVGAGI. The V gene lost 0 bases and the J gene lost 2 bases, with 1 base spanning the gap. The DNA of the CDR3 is TGTGCCAGCAGTTACTCTAACACCGGGGAGCTGTTTTTT. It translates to CASSYSNTGELFF.

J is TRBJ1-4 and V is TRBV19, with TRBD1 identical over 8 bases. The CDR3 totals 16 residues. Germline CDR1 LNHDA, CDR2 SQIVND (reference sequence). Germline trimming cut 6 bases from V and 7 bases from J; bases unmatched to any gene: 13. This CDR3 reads CASSGLRTGTSEKLFF. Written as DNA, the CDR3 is TGTGCCAGTAGCGGCCTCCGGACAGGGACAAGTGAAAAACTGTTTTTT.

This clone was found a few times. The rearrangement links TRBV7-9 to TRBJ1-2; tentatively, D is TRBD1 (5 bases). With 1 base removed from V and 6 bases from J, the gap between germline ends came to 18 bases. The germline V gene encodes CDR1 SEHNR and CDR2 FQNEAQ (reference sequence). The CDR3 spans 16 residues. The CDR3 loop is CASSLVNGWGRDGYTF. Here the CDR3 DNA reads TGTGCCAGCAGCTTAGTGAACGGGTGGGGGAGAGATGGCTACACCTTC.